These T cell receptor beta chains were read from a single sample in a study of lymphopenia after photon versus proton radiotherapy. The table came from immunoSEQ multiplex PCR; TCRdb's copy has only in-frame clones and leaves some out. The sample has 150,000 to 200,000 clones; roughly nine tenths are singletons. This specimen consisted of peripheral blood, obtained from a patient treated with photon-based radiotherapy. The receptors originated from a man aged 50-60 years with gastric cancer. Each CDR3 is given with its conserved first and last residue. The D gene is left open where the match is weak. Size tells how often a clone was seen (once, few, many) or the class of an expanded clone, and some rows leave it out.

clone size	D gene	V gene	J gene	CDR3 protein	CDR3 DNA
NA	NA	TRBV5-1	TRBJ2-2	CASSLFRALPELFF	TGCGCCAGCAGCTTGTTCCGGGCCCTCCCGGAGCTGTTTTTT
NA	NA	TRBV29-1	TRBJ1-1	CSAEEGQTGTEAFF	TGCAGCGCCGAGGAGGGGCAGACTGGCACTGAAGCTTTCTTT
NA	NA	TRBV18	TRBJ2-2	CASSPQNWNTGELFF	TGTGCCAGCTCACCCCAGAATTGGAACACCGGGGAGCTGTTTTTT
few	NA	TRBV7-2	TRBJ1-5	CASSFSNQPQHF	TGTGCCAGCAGCTTCAGCAATCAGCCCCAGCATTTT
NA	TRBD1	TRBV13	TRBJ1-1	CASSSTGTGVSEAFF	TGTGCCAGCAGCTCGACCGGGACAGGAGTTTCCGAAGCTTTCTTT
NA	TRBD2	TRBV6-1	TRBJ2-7	CASSQGLAGGISYEQYF	TGTGCCAGCAGTCAAGGACTAGCGGGAGGCATCTCCTACGAGCAGTACTTC
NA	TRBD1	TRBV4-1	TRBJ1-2	CASSQEGQGARGYTF	TGCGCCAGCAGCCAAGAGGGGCAGGGGGCGCGGGGCTACACCTTC
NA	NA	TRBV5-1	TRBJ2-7	CASSLVAGQVYEQYF	TGCGCCAGCAGCTTGGTGGCAGGGCAGGTCTACGAGCAGTACTTC
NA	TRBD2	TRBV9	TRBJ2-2	CASSVRTSGIDDTGELFF	TGTGCCAGCAGCGTTAGGACTAGCGGGATAGACGACACCGGGGAGCTGTTTTTT
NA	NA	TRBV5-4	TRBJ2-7	CASSSTESYEQYF	TGTGCCAGCAGCTCGACTGAATCCTACGAGCAGTACTTC
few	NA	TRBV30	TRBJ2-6	CAWSLDRNRAGANVLTF	TGTGCCTGGAGTCTCGACCGAAACAGAGCCGGGGCCAACGTCCTGACTTTC
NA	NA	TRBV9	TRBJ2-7	CASSGRQETYEQYF	TGTGCCAGCAGCGGGCGACAGGAAACCTACGAGCAGTACTTC
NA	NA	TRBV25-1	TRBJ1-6	CASSDYNSPLHF	TGTGCCAGCAGTGACTATAATTCACCCCTCCACTTT
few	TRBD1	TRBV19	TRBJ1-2	CASSMLGQARGYTF	TGTGCCAGTAGTATGCTAGGACAGGCTCGAGGCTACACCTTC
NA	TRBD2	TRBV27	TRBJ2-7	CASRKGASAGGPYEQYF	TGTGCCAGCAGAAAGGGGGCATCAGCGGGAGGGCCCTACGAGCAGTACTTC
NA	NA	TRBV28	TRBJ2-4	CASSGGHRVPYF	TGTGCCAGCAGTGGGGGACATCGGGTGCCCTACTTC
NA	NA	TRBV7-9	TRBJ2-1	CASSLGRKADNEQFF	TGTGCCAGCAGCCTCGGACGCAAGGCGGACAATGAGCAGTTCTTC
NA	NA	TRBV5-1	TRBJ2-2	CASSLISTSGSGELFF	TGCGCCAGCAGCTTGATTTCTACCAGTGGGTCCGGGGAGCTGTTTTTT
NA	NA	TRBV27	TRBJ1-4	CASSQSVGTTNEKLFF	TGTGCCAGCAGCCAATCTGTCGGGACTACTAATGAAAAACTGTTTTTT
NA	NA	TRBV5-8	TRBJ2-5	CASSLAMKGRETQYF	TGTGCCAGCAGCTTGGCCATGAAGGGGCGAGAGACCCAGTACTTC
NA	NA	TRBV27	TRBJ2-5	CASSLRGAVSGETQYF	TGTGCCAGCAGTTTAAGGGGAGCGGTTTCAGGGGAGACCCAGTACTTC
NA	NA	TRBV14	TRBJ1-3	CASSQEVSGSGNTIYF	TGTGCCAGCAGCCAAGAAGTGTCTGGGAGTGGAAACACCATATATTTT
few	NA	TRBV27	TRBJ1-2	CASSPGGRVNGYTF	TGTGCCAGCAGCCCAGGAGGCAGGGTGAATGGCTACACCTTC
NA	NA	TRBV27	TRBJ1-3	CASSSSWEGSGNTIYF	TGTGCCAGCAGCTCGTCTTGGGAGGGTTCTGGAAACACCATATATTTT
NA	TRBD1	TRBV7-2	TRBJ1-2	CASSLPGQGASGYTF	TGTGCCAGCAGCCTTCCGGGACAGGGGGCGTCTGGCTACACCTTC
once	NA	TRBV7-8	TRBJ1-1	CASSPRGSNTEAFF	TGTGCCAGCAGCCCCCGCGGGTCGAACACTGAAGCTTTCTTT
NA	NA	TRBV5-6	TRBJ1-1	CASGAWGLEAFF	TGTGCCAGCGGAGCTTGGGGACTTGAAGCTTTCTTT
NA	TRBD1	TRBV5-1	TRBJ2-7	CASSLDPGGSYEQYF	TGCGCCAGCAGCTTGGACCCAGGGGGCTCCTACGAGCAGTACTTC
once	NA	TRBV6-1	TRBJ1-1	CASSQTRGTEAFF	TGTGCCAGCAGCCAGACCAGGGGCACTGAAGCTTTCTTT
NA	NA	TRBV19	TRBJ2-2	CASSISGVTGELFF	TGTGCCAGTAGTATCTCAGGGGTCACCGGGGAGCTGTTTTTT